This T cell receptor beta chain appears in the sequencing data of a study of OX40 agonist ivuxolimab in advanced cancers. About the research overall: In this cohort, patients received ivuxolimab, an agonistic anti-OX40 (CD134) antibody. Each dose-escalation patient presented with hepatocellular carcinoma, melanoma, renal cell or head and neck cancer. Patients with prior anti-PD-1, anti-PD-L1 or anti-CTLA-4 therapy were eligible; 40% had some.

At cycle 4 day 1, cycle 7 day 1, and baseline, blood was sampled. Data came from immunoSEQ multiplex PCR; TCRdb stores just in-frame clones and leaves some out. This table has tens of thousands of clones, roughly 90% appearing once. The sequenced sample was CD4+ or CD8+ T cells sorted from blood, obtained in a trial of the OX40 agonist ivuxolimab. This clonotype was sampled from an adult with an advanced solid tumor such as melanoma, head and neck, liver or kidney cancer.

DNA for the CDR3: TGTGCCAGCTCACCTAACGATCGAGGGACAGGGTATAATTCACCCCTCCACTTT. This sequence encodes CASSPNDRGTGYNSPLHF. V is TRBV18 and J is TRBJ1-6; 9 nucleotides agree with TRBD1. Germline assignment: CDR1 KGHSH and CDR2 LQKENI. V shed 3 bases, J shed 4 bases, and the junction held 10 bases outside the gene matches. CDR3 length: 18 amino acids.